The sequence of this TCR beta chain was determined in a study of shared clonotypes between healthy human individuals. Background on the study: Ranging from 18 to 49 in age, donors were two women and three men.

The study, taken as a whole, reports: Sampling used blood alone; tissue repertoires probably differ.

V was cut by 4 bases and J by 1 base, with 10 bases left in between. The CDR3 sequence is 14 residues long. Germline values: CDR1 SNHLY, CDR2 FYNNEI. On this clone itself: Its antigen is not identified.

CD4+ cell separation produced CD45RA+ naive and CD45RA-negative memory subsets. Generated by immunoSEQ multiplex PCR, the TCRdb table keeps only in-frame clones and is missing some. The table shows around 2.5 million clones, with roughly 93% occurring only once. The source is a man aged 18 to 30 in good health. Some clones in this sample may be carry-over from other donors' samples. This sequence joins TRBV2 and TRBJ1-2, with D hard to call. Specimen: naive CD4+ T cells from PBMCs. As to subset: CD45RA+ positively selected. The CDR3 sequence is CASSGTGINYGYTF. CDR3 DNA sequence: TGTGCCAGCAGTGGGACGGGGATTAACTATGGCTACACCTTC.